Listed below are T cell receptor beta chains from one sample, sequenced in a study of blood T cell repertoires in COVID-19. This table comes from immunoSEQ multiplex PCR, and its TCRdb copy is limited to in-frame clones, with some not included. The sample has nearly 90,000 clones; 90% are singletons. The sequenced sample was peripheral blood. These TCRs come from a man aged 18 to 30 with COVID-19, enrolled during active disease. Each CDR3 is given with its conserved first and last residue. Fields, in order: V gene, D gene, J gene, clone size, CDR3 protein, CDR3 DNA. A D gene is named only where the DNA matches it firmly. A row's size may be missing; if present it is once, few, many or a size class.

v_gene: TRBV15
d_gene: NA
j_gene: TRBJ2-1
abundance: NA
CDR3aa: CATSRDEENEQFF
CDR3nt: TGTGCCACCAGCAGAGATGAGGAGAATGAGCAGTTCTTC

v_gene: TRBV6-5
d_gene: TRBD1
j_gene: TRBJ1-1
abundance: NA
CDR3aa: CASRATGGIDEAFF
CDR3nt: TGTGCCAGCAGAGCGACAGGGGGAATTGATGAAGCTTTCTTT

v_gene: TRBV9
d_gene: TRBD2
j_gene: TRBJ2-2
abundance: few
CDR3aa: CASSALAGGRATGELFF
CDR3nt: TGTGCCAGCAGCGCCCTAGCGGGAGGGCGAGCCACCGGGGAGCTGTTTTTT

v_gene: TRBV7-6
d_gene: NA
j_gene: TRBJ2-3
abundance: NA
CDR3aa: CASRPDSVSTDTQYF
CDR3nt: TGTGCCAGCAGACCCGACAGCGTTAGCACAGATACGCAGTATTTT

v_gene: TRBV27
d_gene: NA
j_gene: TRBJ1-2
abundance: NA
CDR3aa: CASTSGGIHGYTF
CDR3nt: TGTGCCAGCACCTCGGGTGGAATCCATGGCTACACCTTC

v_gene: TRBV4-3
d_gene: NA
j_gene: TRBJ1-2
abundance: NA
CDR3aa: CASSQDPGVGPGYTF
CDR3nt: TGCGCCAGCAGCCAAGATCCGGGCGTGGGGCCTGGCTACACCTTC

v_gene: TRBV7-2
d_gene: NA
j_gene: TRBJ2-2
abundance: NA
CDR3aa: CASSLWRPATGELFF
CDR3nt: TGTGCCAGCAGCTTATGGCGGCCGGCCACCGGGGAGCTGTTTTTT

v_gene: TRBV28
d_gene: NA
j_gene: TRBJ1-1
abundance: NA
CDR3aa: CASSLLRAPGTEAFF
CDR3nt: TGTGCCAGCAGCCTCCTCCGGGCCCCGGGGACTGAAGCTTTCTTT

v_gene: TRBV9
d_gene: TRBD2
j_gene: TRBJ2-7
abundance: NA
CDR3aa: CASSVAGGNGEQYF
CDR3nt: TGTGCCAGCAGCGTAGCGGGAGGTAACGGCGAGCAGTACTTC

v_gene: TRBV4-1
d_gene: TRBD2
j_gene: TRBJ2-2
abundance: NA
CDR3aa: CASSQLGTSGRNTGELFF
CDR3nt: TGCGCCAGCAGCCAACTAGGGACTAGCGGGAGGAACACCGGGGAGCTGTTTTTT

v_gene: TRBV12-3/TRBV12-4
d_gene: NA
j_gene: TRBJ2-5
abundance: NA
CDR3aa: CASSFQGHETQYF
CDR3nt: TGTGCCAGCAGTTTCCAGGGGCACGAGACCCAGTACTTC

v_gene: TRBV3-1/TRBV3-2
d_gene: TRBD1
j_gene: TRBJ2-7
abundance: NA
CDR3aa: CASSNDRDRGQYEQYF
CDR3nt: TGTGCCAGCAGCAATGACCGGGACAGGGGGCAATACGAGCAGTACTTC

v_gene: TRBV27
d_gene: TRBD1
j_gene: TRBJ1-6
abundance: once
CDR3aa: CASYGTAPANNSPLHF
CDR3nt: TGTGCCAGCTACGGGACAGCGCCGGCAAATAATTCACCCCTCCACTTT

v_gene: TRBV11-2
d_gene: NA
j_gene: TRBJ1-4
abundance: NA
CDR3aa: CASSGHPVEKLLF
CDR3nt: TGTGCCAGCAGCGGACACCCGGTGGAGAAACTGCTTTTT

v_gene: TRBV5-5
d_gene: TRBD1
j_gene: TRBJ2-7
abundance: NA
CDR3aa: CASSPGQGSSYEQYF
CDR3nt: TGTGCCAGCAGCCCAGGACAGGGGAGCTCCTACGAGCAGTACTTC

v_gene: TRBV27
d_gene: NA
j_gene: TRBJ1-5
abundance: NA
CDR3aa: CASSLSRQFGQPQHF
CDR3nt: TGTGCCAGCAGTTTATCGCGGCAGTTTGGTCAGCCCCAGCATTTT

v_gene: TRBV11-1
d_gene: NA
j_gene: TRBJ2-1
abundance: NA
CDR3aa: CASSSRSHAYYNEQFF
CDR3nt: TGTGCCAGCAGCTCTCGGAGCCATGCATACTACAATGAGCAGTTCTTC